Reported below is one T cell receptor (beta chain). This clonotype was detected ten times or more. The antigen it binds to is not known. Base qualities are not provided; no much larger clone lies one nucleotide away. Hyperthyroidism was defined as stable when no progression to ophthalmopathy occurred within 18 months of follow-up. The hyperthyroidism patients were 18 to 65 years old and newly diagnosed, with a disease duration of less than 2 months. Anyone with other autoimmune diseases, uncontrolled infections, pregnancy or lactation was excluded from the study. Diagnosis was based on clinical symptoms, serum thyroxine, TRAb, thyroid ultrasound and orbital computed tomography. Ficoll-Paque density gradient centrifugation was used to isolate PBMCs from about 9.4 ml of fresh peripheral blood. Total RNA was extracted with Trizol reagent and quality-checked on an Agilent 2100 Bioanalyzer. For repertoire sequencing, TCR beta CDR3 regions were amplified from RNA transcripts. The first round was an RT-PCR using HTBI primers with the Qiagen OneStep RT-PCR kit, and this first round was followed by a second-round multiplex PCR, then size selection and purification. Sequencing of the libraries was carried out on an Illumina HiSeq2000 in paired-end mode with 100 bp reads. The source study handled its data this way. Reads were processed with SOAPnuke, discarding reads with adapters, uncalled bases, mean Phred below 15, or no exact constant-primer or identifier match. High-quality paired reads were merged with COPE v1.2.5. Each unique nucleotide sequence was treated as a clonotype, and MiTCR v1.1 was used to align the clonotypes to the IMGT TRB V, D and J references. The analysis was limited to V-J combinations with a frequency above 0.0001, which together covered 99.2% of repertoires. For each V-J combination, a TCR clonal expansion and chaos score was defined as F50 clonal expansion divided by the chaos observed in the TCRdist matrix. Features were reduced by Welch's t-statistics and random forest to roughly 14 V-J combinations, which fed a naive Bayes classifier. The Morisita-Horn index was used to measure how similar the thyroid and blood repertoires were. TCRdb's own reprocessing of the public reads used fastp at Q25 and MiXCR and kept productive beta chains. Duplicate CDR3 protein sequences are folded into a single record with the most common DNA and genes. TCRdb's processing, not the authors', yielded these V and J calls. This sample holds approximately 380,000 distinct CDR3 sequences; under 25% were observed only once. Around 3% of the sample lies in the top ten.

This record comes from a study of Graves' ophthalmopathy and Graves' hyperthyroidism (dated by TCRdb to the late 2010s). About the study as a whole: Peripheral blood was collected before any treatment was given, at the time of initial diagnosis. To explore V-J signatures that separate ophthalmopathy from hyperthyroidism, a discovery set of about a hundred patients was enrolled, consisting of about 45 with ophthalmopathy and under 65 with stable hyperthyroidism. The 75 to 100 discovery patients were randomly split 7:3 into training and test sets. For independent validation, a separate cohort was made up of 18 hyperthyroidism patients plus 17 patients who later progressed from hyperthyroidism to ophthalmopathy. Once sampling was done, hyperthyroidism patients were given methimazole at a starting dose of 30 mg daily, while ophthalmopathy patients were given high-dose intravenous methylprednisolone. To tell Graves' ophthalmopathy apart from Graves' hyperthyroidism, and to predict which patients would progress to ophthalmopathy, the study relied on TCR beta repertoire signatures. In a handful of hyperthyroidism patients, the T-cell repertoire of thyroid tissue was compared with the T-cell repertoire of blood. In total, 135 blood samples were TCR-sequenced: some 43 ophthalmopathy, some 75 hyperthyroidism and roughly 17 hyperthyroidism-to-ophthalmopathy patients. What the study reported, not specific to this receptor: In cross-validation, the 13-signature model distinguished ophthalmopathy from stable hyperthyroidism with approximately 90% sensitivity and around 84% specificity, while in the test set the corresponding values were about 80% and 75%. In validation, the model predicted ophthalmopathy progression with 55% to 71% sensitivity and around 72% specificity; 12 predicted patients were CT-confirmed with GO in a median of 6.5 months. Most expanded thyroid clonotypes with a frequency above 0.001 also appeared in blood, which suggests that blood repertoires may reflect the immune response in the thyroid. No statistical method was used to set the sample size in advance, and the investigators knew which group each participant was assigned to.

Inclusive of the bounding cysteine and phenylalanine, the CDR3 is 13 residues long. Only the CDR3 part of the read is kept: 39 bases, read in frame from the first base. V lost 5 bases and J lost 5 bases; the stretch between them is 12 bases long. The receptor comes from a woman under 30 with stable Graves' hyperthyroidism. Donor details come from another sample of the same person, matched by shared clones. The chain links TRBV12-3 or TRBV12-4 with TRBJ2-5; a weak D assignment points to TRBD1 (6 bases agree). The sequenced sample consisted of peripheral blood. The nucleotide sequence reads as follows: TGTGCCAGCAGTCGAGGGACAAGGGAGACCCAGTACTTC. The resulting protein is CASSRGTRETQYF.